This TCR beta chain was retrieved from a study of blood T cell repertoires in COVID-19. Study background: Before being deemed recovered, Cohort 3 donors had two negative PCRs, clearance, or symptom resolution. Whether acute or convalescent, the COVID-19 samples came from the United States, Italy and Spain.

Study members were between roughly 18 and 100 years old and lived in approximately 25 US regions. Original handling: Estimates of nucleated cell counts were drawn from the amplification of reference gene primers. Generated by immunoSEQ multiplex PCR, the TCRdb table keeps only in-frame clones and is missing some. The DNA gave D and trimming, while V, J and clone size come from that table. The table has roughly 210,000 clones, about nine tenths seen once. The receptor was derived from a young man in a cohort exposed to, infected with or recovered from COVID-19 (not recorded which). Material for sequencing was PBMCs or T cells enriched from blood (not recorded which).

CDR3 sequence (DNA): TGCAGCGTTGGGGACAGATCCTACGAGCAGTACTTC. Its protein product is CSVGDRSYEQYF. J is TRBJ2-7 and V is TRBV29-1; 7 bases fit TRBD1. The CDR3 runs to 12 residues. V was pared by 4 bases and J by 1 base, with 1 base of the junction left unmatched. Germline loops: CDR1 SQVTM, CDR2 ANQGSEA.